The 23 T cell receptor beta chains below all came from one sample that was sequenced in a study of post-analysis software for immune sequencing data (dated by TCRdb to about 2015). Findings and caveats that apply to the study as a whole: Patients showed significantly higher frequencies than controls for several TRBV segments, among them TRBV5-6, TRBV5-1 and TRBV20-1.

The library was produced with PCR. The sequencer was an Illumina HiSeq 2500. Unique molecular identifiers were incorporated into TCR beta cDNA libraries to reduce PCR and sequencing biases. TCRdb reprocessing: public reads trimmed at Q25 with fastp, clones called with MiXCR, in-frame beta chains kept. Merged by CDR3 protein, the rows form single entries marked with the most common genes and DNA. The sample data list hundreds of thousands of distinct CDR3 sequences, and 25% to 30% of these were observed just once. The top ten clonotypes cover 0.56% of the sample. Antigens for these TCRs are unknown. The source material was blood. The origin of the receptors is a girl aged 5-17 years with multiple sclerosis.

This clonotype has more than one count but fewer than ten. This chain joins TRBV7-2 and TRBJ2-7; 9 bases are shared with TRBD2. The end of the DNA fits TRBJ2-5 better, so the J call may be wrong. The CDR3 spans 16 residues. CDR1 SGHTA and CDR2 FQGNSA come from the germline V gene. The CDR3 bases are TGTGCCAGCAGCTTATCTAGCGGGGATCCTTATGAGACCCAGTACTTC. Protein sequence: CASSLSSGDPYETQYF.

At least ten counts were recorded for this clonotype. The chain joins TRBV29-1 to TRBJ2-7; TRBD1 aligns across 8 bases. This CDR3 has 13 amino acids. CDR1 SQVTM and CDR2 ANQGSEA come from the germline V gene. The junction had 1 base not matched to a gene; V was cut back by 1 base and J by 2 bases. The CDR3 nucleotides read TGCAGCGTTGAAGGACAGGGGCCCTACGAGCAGTACTTC. Its translation: CSVEGQGPYEQYF.

Concerning this clonotype itself: Sequence at one end of the junction differs from germline and may be a read error. The rearrangement links TRBV20-1 to TRBJ2-2, with D unclear. Per germline, CDR1 DFQATT and CDR2 SNEGSKA (reference sequence). The CDR3 is 13 amino acids. CDR3 sequence: CSAAPHNTGELFF. As DNA, the CDR3 is TGCAGTGCGGCGCCCCATAACACGGGGGAGCTGTTTTTT.

The chain combines TRBV6-1 with TRBJ2-2; D is perhaps TRBD1 (6 bases). Germline V gives CDR1 MNHNS, CDR2 SASEGT. The CDR3 totals 16 residues. V dropped 2 bases and J dropped 5 bases, with 15 bases sitting between them. Here the CDR3 reads CASSERRARGTGELFF. In DNA form, the CDR3 reads TGTGCCAGCAGTGAACGCCGGGCTAGGGGGACCGGGGAGCTGTTTTTT.

This clonotype was detected a few times. The chain uses TRBV20-1 and TRBJ2-1; 8 bases agree with TRBD1. With 5 bases clipped from V and 8 bases from J, the junction kept 8 bases outside the gene matches. Germline CDR1 and CDR2: DFQATT and SNEGSKA (reference sequence). The CDR3 extends over 13 amino acids. The CDR3 DNA reads TGCAGTGCTCCCAAGACAGGGGCCGATGAGCAGTTCTTC. Its translation is CSAPKTGADEQFF.

The genes are TRBV7-9 and TRBJ1-5; 10 nucleotides align to TRBD1. The CDR3 runs 16 residues. Germline V lookup: CDR1 SEHNR, CDR2 FQNEAQ (reference sequence). The V and J ends lost 1 base and 4 bases, in that order; junction bases with no gene match: 4. CDR3 sequence: CASSLGPGQGNQPQHF. In DNA form, the CDR3 reads TGTGCCAGCAGCTTAGGCCCGGGACAGGGGAATCAGCCCCAGCATTTT.

This clonotype was detected only a few times. The chain couples TRBV6-1 to TRBJ2-3; D is possibly TRBD2 (6 bases). Trimming stripped 5 bases from V and 0 bases from J, with 18 bases between. CDR1 and CDR2 from the germline V gene are MNHNS and SASEGT. This CDR3 comprises 17 residues. Here the CDR3 DNA reads TGTGCCAGCAGTATAATAACCCGGGACTTGAGCACAGATACGCAGTATTTT. Its protein is CASSIITRDLSTDTQYF.

In this sample, this clonotype turned up a few times. The gene calls are TRBV20-1 and TRBJ2-7; tentative D call: TRBD2 (5 bases). This CDR3 is 8 amino acids long. Germline CDR1 reads DFQATT; CDR2 reads SNEGSKA (reference sequence). The CDR3 coding sequence is TGCAGAAGCGGAATGGAGTACTTC. Translating it yields CRSGMEYF.

V and J are TRBV5-1 and TRBJ2-1; the match to TRBD2 covers 9 bases. This CDR3 has 15 amino acids. V lost 5 bases and J lost 2; bases outside the gene matches: 5. Germline loops: CDR1 SGHRS, CDR2 YFSETQ. The CDR3 DNA reads as TGCGCCAGCAGAGGGCTAGCGGGGACCTACAATGAGCAGTTCTTC. Translated: CASRGLAGTYNEQFF.

Turning to this clonotype: The junction differs from germline at one of its ends, possibly a read error. V usage is TRBV18 and J usage is TRBJ2-3, with D hard to call. Germline V gene sequence: CDR1 KGHSH, CDR2 LQKENI. The CDR3 runs to 15 residues. CDR3 loop: CAGSPPESGTDTQYF. The CDR3 coding sequence is TGTGCCGGCTCACCACCGGAGAGTGGCACAGATACGCAGTATTTT.

As regards this clonotype: This may be a read error, as it is one base from a much larger clone. CDR3 amino acids: CSARQDRATYNSPPHF. Written as DNA, the CDR3 is TGCAGTGCTAGACAGGACAGGGCGACCTATAATTCACCCCCCCACTTT. The chain links TRBV20-1 to TRBJ1-6; 8 nucleotides agree with TRBD1. CDR3 length: 16 residues. CDR1 and CDR2 (germline): DFQATT, SNEGSKA (reference sequence).

The V gene is TRBV4-3, the J gene TRBJ2-1, with TRBD2 as a possible D gene (6 bases). CDR3 length: 15 amino acids. Trimming took 2 bases from V and 13 from J, leaving 21 bases between them. The germline gives CDR1 LGHNA, CDR2 YSLEER. In DNA form, the CDR3 reads TGCGCCAGCAGCCAATTATTGGGAGGACAAGAGACCCAGTTCTTC. As protein: CASSQLLGGQETQFF.

In this sample, this clonotype turned up a few times. The rearrangement uses TRBV27 and TRBJ2-3; TRBD2 matches 7 bases. V shed 3 bases, J shed 10 bases, and the junction held 4 bases outside the gene matches. Germline CDR1 reads MNHEY; CDR2 reads SMNVEV (reference sequence). CDR3 length: 12 residues. CDR3 loop: CASSFHSGSQYF. In DNA form, the CDR3 reads TGTGCCAGCAGTTTCCATAGCGGGTCGCAGTATTTT.

This rearrangement joins TRBV5-1 to TRBJ2-3; D remains ambiguous. The germline V gene encodes CDR1 SGHRS and CDR2 YFSETQ. The CDR3 has 11 amino acids. The V and J ends lost 3 bases and 9 bases respectively, with 8 bases between them. The CDR3 DNA sequence: TGCGCCAGCAGCTCGGACGAGACGCAGTATTTT. Translated: CASSSDETQYF. The full variable domain, its missing parts supplied by reference TRBV5-1 and TRBJ2-3, is KAGVTQTPRYLIKTRGQQVTLSCSPISGHRSVSWYQQTPGQGLQFLFEYFSETQRNKGNFPGRFSGRQFSNSRSEMNVSTLELGDSALYLCASSSDETQYFGPGTRLTVL.

This clonotype was counted a few times. V is TRBV20-1 and J is TRBJ1-2; 8 bases are shared with TRBD1. Germline V gene data show CDR1 as DFQATT and CDR2 as SNEGSKA (reference sequence). The junction had 7 bases not matched to a gene; V was cut back by 0 bases and J by 4 bases. The CDR3 is 15 amino acids. This CDR3 reads CSARDPFQGAYGYTF. The CDR3 nucleotides read TGCAGTGCTAGAGATCCGTTTCAGGGGGCCTATGGCTACACCTTC.

DNA for the CDR3: TGTGCCAGCAGCTTAGAAGGTTGGGGGAATGAGCAGTTCTTC. Protein sequence: CASSLEGWGNEQFF. The chain carries TRBV11-1 and TRBJ2-1, with D perhaps being TRBD1 or TRBD2 (5 bases each). The CDR3 has 14 amino acids. Germline-derived CDR1 and CDR2 are SGHAT and FQDESV (reference sequence). With 1 base removed from V and 7 bases from J, the gap between germline ends came to 11 bases.

In regard to this clonotype: Sequence at one end of the junction differs from germline and may be a read error. The chain combines TRBV10-3 with TRBJ2-6; D uncertain. Germline lookup yields CDR1 ENHRY and CDR2 SYGVKD. This CDR3 spans 19 amino acids. As DNA, the CDR3 is TGTGCCGTCAGTCCGACCTACGGCCCAACCTCCTCTGGGGCCAACGTCCTGACTTTC. It translates to CAVSPTYGPTSSGANVLTF.

This chain joins TRBV5-1 and TRBJ2-5, with no clear D. The V and J ends lost 5 bases and 5 bases respectively, with 16 bases between them. This CDR3 comprises 14 residues. The germline CDR1 and CDR2 sequences are SGHRS and YFSETQ. The chain's CDR3 is CASSWAPPVETQYF. CDR3 nucleotide sequence: TGCGCCAGCAGTTGGGCCCCGCCTGTGGAGACCCAGTACTTC.

This clonotype showed up many times. The chain joins TRBV3-1 to TRBJ2-3; D call uncertain. The V end was cut by 4 bases, the J end by 6 bases, with 11 bases between. Germline V CDR1 and CDR2: LGHDT, YNNKEL (reference sequence). This CDR3 contains 13 residues. The CDR3 bases are TGTGCCAGCAGCCCTCCGGGTGTCGATACGCAGTATTTT. This gives the protein CASSPPGVDTQYF.

The chain is built from TRBV28 and TRBJ2-3; perhaps TRBD2 as D (6 bases). Trimming cost V 10 bases and J 7 bases, with 15 bases left between them. Germline assignment: CDR1 MDHEN and CDR2 SYDVKM. This CDR3 contains 12 residues. CDR3 residues: CATGGGTNTQYF. Here the CDR3 DNA reads TGTGCCACCGGGGGAGGAACAAATACGCAGTATTTT. Drawing the rest from reference TRBV28 and TRBJ2-3, the complete variable domain is DVKVTQSSRYLVKRTGEKVFLECVQDMDHENMFWYRQDPGLGLRLIYFSYDVKMKEKGDIPEGYSVSREKKERFSLILESASTNQTSMYLCATGGGTNTQYFGPGTRLTVL.

This clonotype was seen more than once but under ten times. A read error may account for a junction end that differs from germline. The V gene is TRBV20-1, the J gene TRBJ2-1, with a tentative D call TRBD2 (5 bases). CDR3 length: 13 residues. The germline V gene encodes CDR1 DFQATT and CDR2 SNEGSKA (reference sequence). CDR3 sequence reads: CSAGDRGVAEQFF. CDR3 bases: TGCAGTGCTGGAGACCGGGGAGTCGCTGAGCAGTTCTTC.

This clonotype was found a few times. This rearrangement joins TRBV4-3 to TRBJ1-2; no clear D. Trimming cost V 3 bases and J 8 bases, with 16 bases left between them. The CDR3 spans 14 residues. Germline-derived CDR1 and CDR2 are LGHNA and YSLEER. DNA for the CDR3: TGCGCCAGCAGCCAGTCCGACCTCCGGAGGGGCTACACCTTC. Protein sequence: CASSQSDLRRGYTF.

Of note for this clonotype: This may arise from a read error, as a much more abundant clone is one base away. The V gene is TRBV6-5, the J gene TRBJ2-1; D call uncertain. Germline V gives CDR1 MNHEY, CDR2 SVGAGI. V dropped 7 bases and J dropped 13 bases, with 20 bases sitting between them. The CDR3 is made up of 13 amino acids. This CDR3 is CASTKTAMGTQFF. The CDR3 coding sequence is TGTGCCAGCACCAAGACGGCCATGGGTACCCAGTTCTTC.